The clone carrying this T cell receptor beta chain showed up many times. Its specificity is unknown. The record originates from a study of T-cell memory formation after mild COVID-19. Study at large: Across donors, TCR clusters were largely donor specific. The study's findings and limits: The main location of contracting CD4+ clones was CM and EM, and that of contracting CD8+ clones was EMRA. Day 15 to 85 contracting clones showed balanced CD4/CD8; later expanders leaned CD4+. Second-wave clones reaching peak frequency on day 37 lacked confirmed SARS-CoV-2 specificity.

This CDR3 has 17 residues. J gave up 0 bases and V 5 bases, and 11 bases lay outside the gene matches. TCRdb used MiXCR to reprocess the 5' RACE reads, holding one entry per CDR3 protein. This table has about 38,000 distinct CDR3 sequences, 9.5% to 12% appearing once. This TCR came from a man between 18 and 35 years old who had mild COVID-19 (a few samples of this study predate the infection). Cell type and time point are not known. The chain joins TRBV12-3 or TRBV12-4 to TRBJ1-1; 8 bases match TRBD1. Source material: PBMCs or a T cell subset sorted from them (not recorded which). The CDR3 coding sequence is TGTGCCAGCAGTACTCCGGGACAGGCCACCTTGAACACTGAAGCTTTCTTT. Amino acid sequence: CASSTPGQATLNTEAFF.